This entry lists 32 T cell receptor beta chains sequenced from one sample in a study of blood T cell repertoires in COVID-19. Clones were read by immunoSEQ multiplex PCR, and TCRdb kept only the in-frame ones, dropping some. The sample has around 60,000 clones, 85% to 90% seen once; the top ten hold 15% to 20%. Specimen: peripheral blood. These receptors came from a woman aged 55-69 years with COVID-19, enrolled during active disease.

The chain is built from TRBV19 and TRBJ1-4; no firm D call. Germline V gene sequence: CDR1 LNHDA, CDR2 SQIVND (reference sequence). Trimming took off 3 bases at V and 0 bases at J, with 8 bases between the two ends. This CDR3 has 15 amino acids. The CDR3 DNA reads as TGTGCCAGTAGTATCCCGGGAACAACTAATGAAAAACTGTTTTTT. It is translated as CASSIPGTTNEKLFF.

This sequence joins TRBV12-3 or TRBV12-4 and TRBJ2-1; D remains ambiguous. Trimming cost V 4 bases and J 4 bases, with 8 bases left between them. The CDR3 is made up of 13 amino acids. CDR3 DNA sequence: TGTGCCAGCAGTTATGCAGGATACAATGAGCAGTTCTTC. This encodes CASSYAGYNEQFF.

V gene TRBV11-2 combines with J gene TRBJ1-4; 7 bases map to TRBD1. This CDR3 comprises 15 residues. The trim removed 5 bases at V and 7 bases at J, leaving 10 bases unmatched. CDR1 and CDR2 (germline): SGHAT, FQNNGV. Written as DNA, the CDR3 is TGTGCCAGCAGCCAACTCGACAGGGCCCTTGAAAAACTGTTTTTT. Translated: CASSQLDRALEKLFF.

The chain recombines TRBV19 with TRBJ1-2; tentative D call: TRBD1 (5 bases). The CDR3 loop spans 15 amino acids. The V end was cut by 3 bases, the J end by 4 bases, with 15 bases between. Germline V gene lookup returns CDR1 LNHDA and CDR2 SQIVND (reference sequence). CDR3 sequence: CASSILSGGSYGYTF. DNA of the CDR3: TGTGCCAGTAGTATTCTCTCGGGGGGATCCTATGGCTACACCTTC.

Worth noting for this clone: The junction departs from the called germline gene at one end, perhaps through a read error. V usage is TRBV7-9 and J usage is TRBJ1-1, with TRBD1 as a possible D gene (5 bases). Germline V gene lookup returns CDR1 SEHNR and CDR2 FQNEAQ (reference sequence). The CDR3 is 14 amino acids. The CDR3 protein is CASSLAGANTEAFF. The CDR3 coding sequence is TGTGCCAGCAGTTTAGCTGGGGCTAACACTGAAGCTTTCTTT.

This clone appeared once. V gene TRBV4-3 combines with J gene TRBJ2-2; 16 bases align to TRBD2. V gave up 4 bases and J gave up 3 bases; unmatched junction bases: 5. Germline V gene data show CDR1 as LGHNA and CDR2 as YSLEER. The CDR3 is 18 amino acids. CDR3 loop: CASSPGTSGRGHTGELFF. The CDR3 region has the DNA TGCGCCAGCAGCCCCGGGACTAGCGGGAGGGGGCACACCGGGGAGCTGTTTTTT.

The V gene is TRBV6-5, the J gene TRBJ2-7; tentative D call: TRBD2 (6 bases). This CDR3 has 11 residues. Looked up from germline, CDR1 is MNHEY and CDR2 is SVGAGI. V gave up 8 bases and J gave up 5 bases, with 10 bases separating them. This chain's CDR3 is CASSRDHEQYF. As DNA, the CDR3 is TGTGCCAGCTCGCGGGACCACGAGCAGTACTTC.

This clone was detected once. This chain joins TRBV30 and TRBJ1-4; D is uncertain. The better agreement between TRBJ2-2 and the DNA end casts doubt on the J call. The CDR3 loop spans 11 amino acids. Germline V gene sequence: CDR1 GTSNPN, CDR2 SVGIG (reference sequence). CDR3 DNA: TGTGCCTGGAGTGTACGACGGGAGCTGTTTTTT. It encodes CAWSVRRELFF.

The rearrangement uses TRBV19 and TRBJ1-2; tentative D call: TRBD1 (6 bases). CDR1 is LNHDA and CDR2 is SQIVND in the germline V gene (reference sequence). The CDR3 extends over 14 amino acids. V lost 6 bases and J lost 3, with 14 bases in between. The CDR3 sequence is CASSIRGGDYGYTF. The CDR3 coding sequence is TGTGCCAGTAGCATCAGGGGAGGGGACTATGGCTACACCTTC.

The rearrangement uses TRBV29-1 and TRBJ1-2; D gene uncertain. CDR1 SQVTM and CDR2 ANQGSEA come from the germline V gene. Trimming left V 3 bases short and J 7 bases short, with 21 bases between. The CDR3 runs to 15 residues. The CDR3 bases are TGCAGCGTTGAGGATGTCCGGGGTAGGCGGAGTGGCTACACCTTC. Protein: CSVEDVRGRRSGYTF.

V and J are TRBV5-6 and TRBJ1-6, with 9 bases that match TRBD1. The CDR3 sequence is 16 residues long. Trimming took 2 bases from V and 6 from J; bases not matched to a gene: 6. Germline V gene lookup returns CDR1 SGHDT and CDR2 YYEEEE. The CDR3 DNA reads TGTGCCAGCAGCTTTTGGACAGGGGTGGGTAATTCACCCCTCCACTTT. Translated, it gives CASSFWTGVGNSPLHF.

In this sample, this clone turned up a few times. The rearrangement links TRBV30 to TRBJ1-2; 8 bases map to TRBD1. V was clipped by 4 bases and J by 3 bases; unmatched bases: 7. From germline, CDR1 is GTSNPN and CDR2 SVGIG (reference sequence). CDR3 length: 14 residues. The CDR3 DNA is TGTGCCTGGAAGCTCTCGGACAGGGACTATGGCTACACCTTC. It translates to CAWKLSDRDYGYTF.

V is TRBV3-1 (or the pseudogene TRBV3-2) and J is TRBJ1-4; D perhaps matches TRBD1 (5 bases). CDR3 length equals 15 residues. The ends were cut back, 1 base at V and 6 bases at J, with 12 bases in the middle. Germline V gene data show CDR1 as LGHDT and CDR2 as YNNKEL (reference sequence). The CDR3 loop is CASSQAGKTDEKLFF. CDR3 DNA: TGTGCCAGCAGCCAAGCAGGGAAGACGGATGAAAAACTGTTTTTT.

This clone was counted once. The chain recombines TRBV30 with TRBJ1-4; maybe TRBD1 (6 bases). Germline-derived CDR1 and CDR2 are GTSNPN and SVGIG (reference sequence). With 3 bases removed from V and 3 bases from J, the gap between germline ends came to 17 bases. This CDR3 is 16 amino acids long. This chain's CDR3 is CAWSGGQASANEKLFF. In nucleotides, the CDR3 is TGTGCCTGGAGCGGGGGGCAGGCTTCAGCTAATGAAAAACTGTTTTTT. Complete variable domain (other parts from reference TRBV30 and TRBJ1-4): SQTIHQWPATLVQPVGSPLSLECTVEGTSNPNLYWYRQAAGRGLQLLFYSVGIGQISSEVPQNLSASRPQDRQFILSSKKLLLSDSGFYLCAWSGGQASANEKLFFGSGTQLSVL.

The chain recombines TRBV28 with TRBJ2-1, with a weak D call TRBD2 (5 bases). CDR1 is MDHEN and CDR2 is SYDVKM in the germline V gene. The CDR3 covers 14 residues. Trimming took 6 bases from V and 1 from J, leaving 10 bases between them. CDR3 DNA: TGTGCCAGCAGACTAAGCGGTTCCTACAATGAGCAGTTCTTC. This gives the protein CASRLSGSYNEQFF.

As concerns this clone: One end of the junction varies from germline; a read error may be responsible. The rearrangement joins TRBV5-1 to TRBJ1-2, with D perhaps TRBD1 (6 bases). Germline CDR1 reads SGHRS; CDR2 reads YFSETQ. The CDR3 loop spans 12 amino acids. CDR3 DNA sequence: TGCGCCAGCAGCTCGATAGGCACAGGGATCTCCTTC. The encoded protein is CASSSIGTGISF. The whole variable domain, remainder taken from reference TRBV5-1 and TRBJ1-2, is KAGVTQTPRYLIKTRGQQVTLSCSPISGHRSVSWYQQTPGQGLQFLFEYFSETQRNKGNFPGRFSGRQFSNSRSEMNVSTLELGDSALYLCASSSIGTGISFGSGTRLTVV.

The chain couples TRBV27 to TRBJ2-3; 11 bases fit TRBD2. J lost 3 bases, V lost 5 bases, and 1 base had no gene match. The CDR3 consists of 14 residues. The germline V gene encodes CDR1 MNHEY and CDR2 SMNVEV (reference sequence). CDR3 DNA sequence: TGTGCCAGCAGTACTAGCGGGAGAACAGATACGCAGTATTTT. Its translation is CASSTSGRTDTQYF.

This clone showed up just once. The chain joins TRBV5-4 to TRBJ2-3; D is undetermined. This CDR3 is built from 14 residues. Germline V gene data show CDR1 as SGHNT and CDR2 as YYREEE (reference sequence). V was trimmed by 0 bases and J by 2 bases, leaving 7 bases between them. CDR3 sequence reads: CASSLGVPTDTQYF. Here the CDR3 DNA reads TGTGCCAGCAGCTTGGGCGTACCCACAGATACGCAGTATTTT. Complete variable domain (other parts from reference TRBV5-4 and TRBJ2-3): ETGVTQSPTHLIKTRGQQVTLRCSSQSGHNTVSWYQQALGQGPQFIFQYYREEENGRGNFPPRFSGLQFPNYSSELNVNALELDDSALYLCASSLGVPTDTQYFGPGTRLTVL.

The rearrangement joins TRBV10-3 to TRBJ2-7; D is undetermined. In germline, CDR1 is ENHRY, CDR2 SYGVKD. Deletions cut 6 bases from V and 0 bases from J, with 9 bases between. This CDR3 has 13 amino acids. CDR3 amino acids: CAISNRSSYEQYF. The CDR3 coding sequence is TGTGCCATCAGCAACCGGAGCTCCTACGAGCAGTACTTC.

The chain uses TRBV5-8 and TRBJ1-5, with D unclear. Germline V gene lookup returns CDR1 SGHTS and CDR2 YDEGEE. The CDR3 is 14 amino acids. Trimming removed 3 bases at V and 7 bases at J, with 14 bases between. The CDR3 nucleotides are TGTGCCAGCAGCTCGGGATTTAGGTCCCAGCCCCAGCATTTT. Encoded protein: CASSSGFRSQPQHF.

This chain's CDR3 is CASTPTSGDYNEQFF. In DNA, the CDR3 is TGTGCCAGTACCCCGACTAGCGGAGATTACAATGAGCAGTTCTTC. The chain uses TRBV19 and TRBJ2-1, with 9 bases matching TRBD2. V dropped 7 bases and J dropped 4; count of bases not matched to a gene: 8. The CDR3 has 15 amino acids. In germline, CDR1 is LNHDA, CDR2 SQIVND (reference sequence).

V usage is TRBV6-4 and J usage is TRBJ1-2; D is possibly TRBD1 (6 bases). The CDR3 is 16 residues long. Deletions cut 6 bases from V and 4 bases from J, with 21 bases between. Germline V lookup: CDR1 MRHNA, CDR2 SNTAGT. The CDR3 sequence is CASRPTPGEGLYGYTF. CDR3 nucleotides: TGTGCCAGCAGACCTACCCCAGGGGAAGGGCTCTATGGCTACACCTTC.

The table lists this clone with a count of one. CDR3 sequence (DNA): TGTGCCAGCAAATCTCCTAATCAGCCCCAGCATTTT. Residues: CASKSPNQPQHF. V and J are TRBV28 and TRBJ1-5; D gene ambiguous. Germline CDR1 MDHEN, CDR2 SYDVKM. V was shortened by 7 bases and J by 4 bases, with 8 bases between the two germline ends. This CDR3 region has 12 residues.

V gene TRBV21-1 combines with J gene TRBJ2-7; the listed D gene, TRBD2, was not tested against the DNA. TRBV21-1 is a known pseudogene. The CDR3 is made up of 15 amino acids. CDR3 in amino acids: CASSNNGGAKGEQYF. The DNA of the CDR3 is TGTGCCAGCAGCAATAACGGCGGGGCAAAGGGCGAGCAGTACTTC.

In its sample, this clone was seen once. This rearrangement joins TRBV28 to TRBJ2-7, with TRBD2 identical over 9 bases. The trim removed 6 bases at V and 0 bases at J, leaving 15 bases unmatched. This CDR3 has 18 residues. The germline gives CDR1 MDHEN, CDR2 SYDVKM. The CDR3: CASRYQLAGVRSSYEQYF. CDR3 DNA: TGTGCCAGCAGGTACCAGTTAGCGGGAGTTAGGAGCTCCTACGAGCAGTACTTC. Variable domain in full (rest from reference TRBV28 and TRBJ2-7): DVKVTQSSRYLVKRTGEKVFLECVQDMDHENMFWYRQDPGLGLRLIYFSYDVKMKEKGDIPEGYSVSREKKERFSLILESASTNQTSMYLCASRYQLAGVRSSYEQYFGPGTRLTVT.

The V gene is TRBV5-1, the J gene TRBJ2-7; 8 bases are shared with TRBD2. The ends lost 4 bases at V and 3 bases at J; junction bases unmatched: 9. The CDR3 totals 15 residues. CDR1 SGHRS and CDR2 YFSETQ come from the germline V gene. CDR3 sequence (DNA): TGCGCCAGCAGCCCTACTAGCGGCCTCAACTACGAGCAGTACTTC. This translates into CASSPTSGLNYEQYF.

This chain links TRBV7-9 with TRBJ2-2, with D maybe TRBD2 (6 bases). The CDR3 contains 18 residues. Trimming left V 5 bases short and J 4 bases short, with 23 bases between. Germline CDR1 is SEHNR and CDR2 is FQNEAQ (reference sequence). The CDR3 region is CASSNPGLPIGITGELFF. CDR3 nucleotides: TGTGCCAGCAGCAACCCGGGACTTCCGATAGGGATCACCGGGGAGCTGTTTTTT.

This rearrangement joins TRBV7-2 to TRBJ2-3; TRBD1 aligns across 7 bases. The germline CDR1 and CDR2 sequences are SGHTA and FQGNSA. With 1 base clipped from V and 2 bases from J, the junction kept 6 bases outside the gene matches. The CDR3 runs 16 residues. The CDR3 spells CASSLDRTGYTDTQYF. DNA of the CDR3: TGTGCCAGCAGCTTAGACCGGACAGGATACACAGATACGCAGTATTTT. Full variable domain (missing parts from reference TRBV7-2 and TRBJ2-3): GAGVSQSPSNKVTEKGKDVELRCDPISGHTALYWYRQSLGQGLEFLIYFQGNSAPDKSGLPSDRFSAERTGGSVSTLTIQRTQQEDSAVYLCASSLDRTGYTDTQYFGPGTRLTVL.

V usage is TRBV20-1 and J usage is TRBJ2-1, with TRBD2 matching over 7 bases. V dropped 3 bases and J dropped 7; count of bases not matched to a gene: 6. CDR1 and CDR2 from the germline V gene are DFQATT and SNEGSKA (reference sequence). The CDR3 extends over 13 amino acids. The CDR3 here is CSASPTSRNEQFF. The DNA of the CDR3 is TGCAGTGCTAGTCCGACTAGCCGAAATGAGCAGTTCTTC.

This sequence joins TRBV5-5 and TRBJ2-7; D is perhaps TRBD1 (6 bases). The germline CDR1 and CDR2 sequences are SGHKS and YYEKEE (reference sequence). The CDR3 is made up of 12 amino acids. Trimming took off 4 bases at V and 6 bases at J, with 11 bases between the two ends. The CDR3 is CASSILGGEQYF. The CDR3 nucleotides read TGTGCCAGCAGCATTTTAGGGGGCGAGCAGTACTTC.

V is TRBV10-3 and J is TRBJ2-1; 8 bases match TRBD2. Trimming took 6 bases from V and 7 from J; bases not matched to a gene: 5. The CDR3 is 13 amino acids. Germline V gene data show CDR1 as ENHRY and CDR2 as SYGVKD. The CDR3 protein is CAIRAGVENEQFF. For the CDR3, the DNA is TGTGCCATCAGAGCGGGAGTCGAAAATGAGCAGTTCTTC.

In DNA, the CDR3 is TGTGCCAGCAGTGACGTCCGCGGGGGCTACAATGAGCAGTTCTTC. It codes for CASSDVRGGYNEQFF. This chain connects TRBV6-4 to TRBJ2-1, with 7 bases matching TRBD2. CDR1 and CDR2 (germline): MRHNA, SNTAGT. Trimming removed 2 bases from V and 3 bases from J; junction bases left unmatched: 4. CDR3 length: 15 amino acids.